The 11 T cell receptor beta chains listed next were all sequenced from one sample in a study of technical replicates of blood from a handful of donors. Some clones are missing from TCRdb's copy, which holds only in-frame ones; the method was immunoSEQ multiplex PCR. This table holds tens of thousands of clones, about 91% found once. Material: T cells isolated from PBMCs. These receptors were taken from a human donor in good health.

The chain combines TRBV4-1 with TRBJ2-7; D might be TRBD2 (5 bases). V gave up 0 bases and J gave up 0 bases, with 9 bases separating them. The CDR3 length is 15 residues. Germline V gives CDR1 MGHRA, CDR2 YSYEKL. The CDR3 bases are TGCGCCAGCAGCCAAGAATTCAGCGGCTCCTACGAGCAGTACTTC. Translating gives CASSQEFSGSYEQYF.

The gene calls are TRBV10-3 and TRBJ2-1; 8 bases line up with TRBD1. Germline trimming cut 10 bases from V and 7 bases from J; bases unmatched to any gene: 6. Germline assignment: CDR1 ENHRY and CDR2 SYGVKD. The CDR3 runs to 12 residues. The CDR3 nucleotides are TGTGCCACCTTGGACAGGGTGAATGAGCAGTTCTTC. This codes for CATLDRVNEQFF.

The chain uses TRBV14 and TRBJ1-1; the D gene is possibly TRBD1 (6 bases). Trimming removed 0 bases from V and 2 bases from J, with 10 bases in between. CDR1 is SGHDN, CDR2 FVKESK, per germline. CDR3 length: 15 amino acids. The DNA for the CDR3 is TGTGCCAGCAGCCAAGATGTAGGGGGAAACACTGAAGCTTTCTTT. Its protein product is CASSQDVGGNTEAFF.

J is TRBJ2-5 and V is TRBV27, with TRBD2 as a possible D gene (5 bases). Between the trimmed V and J ends, which lost 3 bases and 3 bases, there was a span of 8 bases. In germline, CDR1 is MNHEY, CDR2 SMNVEV (reference sequence). The CDR3 spans 13 residues. CDR3 sequence reads: CASSFEREETQYF. The CDR3 coding sequence is TGTGCCAGCAGTTTTGAGAGGGAAGAGACCCAGTACTTC.

The chain links TRBV19 to TRBJ2-3; 9 nucleotides line up with TRBD2. CDR1 and CDR2 (germline): LNHDA, SQIVND (reference sequence). The length of the CDR3 is 15 residues. V shed 4 bases and J 5 bases; nucleotides not matched to a gene: 7. The CDR3 here is CASSRSSGRLDTQYF. CDR3 bases: TGTGCCAGTAGTAGGTCGAGCGGGAGGTTAGATACGCAGTATTTT.

The rearrangement links TRBV7-2 to TRBJ2-3; 11 nucleotides line up with TRBD2. Germline-derived CDR1 and CDR2 are SGHTA and FQGNSA. Trimming took 4 bases from V and 0 from J; bases not matched to a gene: 3. The CDR3 is made up of 16 amino acids. The CDR3 nucleotides are TGTGCCAGCAGCTCGGGACTAGCGGCAAGCACAGATACGCAGTATTTT. This encodes CASSSGLAASTDTQYF.

The chain couples TRBV7-3 to TRBJ2-1; TRBD2 agrees at 11 bases. This CDR3 has 18 residues. J gave up 1 base and V 5 bases, and 10 bases lay outside the gene matches. The germline V gene has CDR1 SGHTA and CDR2 FQGTGA. Written as DNA, the CDR3 is TGTGCCAGCAGCCGATTGTCCCGGACTAGCGGGTCCTACAATGAGCAGTTCTTC. This translates into CASSRLSRTSGSYNEQFF.

This clone was found a few times. The genes are TRBV19 and TRBJ1-5; 7 nucleotides align to TRBD1. Germline CDR1 reads LNHDA; CDR2 reads SQIVND (reference sequence). This CDR3 comprises 15 residues. Trimming cost V 5 bases and J 0 bases; bases outside gene matches: 4. CDR3 in amino acids: CASSSPGGSNQPQHF. The CDR3 DNA follows: TGTGCCAGTAGTTCCCCAGGGGGTAGCAATCAGCCCCAGCATTTT. Full variable domain (rest looked up from reference TRBV19 and TRBJ1-5): DGGITQSPKYLFRKEGQNVTLSCEQNLNHDAMYWYRQDPGQGLRLIYYSQIVNDFQKGDIAEGYSVSREKKESFPLTVTSAQKNPTAFYLCASSSPGGSNQPQHFGDGTRLSIL.

V is TRBV10-3 and J is TRBJ2-1; D may be TRBD1 (5 bases). Germline CDR1 is ENHRY and CDR2 is SYGVKD. V gave up 2 bases and J gave up 5 bases, with 16 bases separating them. The CDR3 covers 16 residues. CDR3 DNA sequence: TGTGCCATCAGTGAGGGCGATACAGGATTACACAATGAGCAGTTCTTC. Its translation: CAISEGDTGLHNEQFF.

V usage is TRBV14 and J usage is TRBJ2-7, with TRBD2 matching over 11 bases. This CDR3 is built from 15 residues. The V gene's germline CDR1 is SGHDN and CDR2 FVKESK. J lost 3 bases, V lost 1 base, and 2 bases had no gene match. DNA of the CDR3: TGTGCCAGCAGCCAAGTTGGGACTAGCGGCTACGAGCAGTACTTC. This codes for CASSQVGTSGYEQYF.

The V gene is TRBV19, the J gene TRBJ1-2, with a weak D call TRBD1 (6 bases). V lost 2 bases to trimming and J lost 7 bases, with 8 bases between them. Germline CDR1 and CDR2: LNHDA and SQIVND (reference sequence). This CDR3 spans 12 amino acids. The CDR3 DNA is TGTGCCAGTAGTATACGGGGGGCTGGCTACACCTTC. Its protein is CASSIRGAGYTF.